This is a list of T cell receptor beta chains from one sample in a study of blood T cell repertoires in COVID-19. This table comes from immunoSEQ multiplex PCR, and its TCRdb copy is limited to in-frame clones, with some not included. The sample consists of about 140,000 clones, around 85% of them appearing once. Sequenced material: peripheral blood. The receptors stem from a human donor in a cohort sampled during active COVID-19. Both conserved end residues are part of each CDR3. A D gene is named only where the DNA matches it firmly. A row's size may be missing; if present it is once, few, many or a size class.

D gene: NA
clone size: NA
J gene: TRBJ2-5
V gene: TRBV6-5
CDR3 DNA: TGTGCCAGCAGTTACTCGATCGGGGGGACCCAGTACTTC
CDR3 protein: CASSYSIGGTQYF

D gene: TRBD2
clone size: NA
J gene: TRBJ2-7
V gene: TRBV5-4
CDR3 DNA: TGTGCCAGCAGCGCCGACGGGGGGGCGGTTCACGAGCAGTACTTC
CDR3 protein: CASSADGGAVHEQYF

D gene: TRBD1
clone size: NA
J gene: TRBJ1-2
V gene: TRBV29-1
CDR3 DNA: TGCAGCGTTGAAGCTCTGGGGGGGACAGGGAAAATCCCTGCCTATGGCTACACCTTC
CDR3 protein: CSVEALGGTGKIPAYGYTF

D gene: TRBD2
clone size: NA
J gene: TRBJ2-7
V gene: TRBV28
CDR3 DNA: TGTGCCAGCAGCCCCGTGGGACTAGCTGAGTACGAGCAGTACTTC
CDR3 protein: CASSPVGLAEYEQYF

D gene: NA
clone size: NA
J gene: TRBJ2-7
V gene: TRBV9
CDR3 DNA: TGTGCCAGCAGCGTAGACCTAAGCTCCTACGAGCAGTACTTC
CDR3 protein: CASSVDLSSYEQYF

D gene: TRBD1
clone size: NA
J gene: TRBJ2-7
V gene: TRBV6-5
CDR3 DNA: TGTGCCAGCAGTTCCCCATCGACAGGGGCCTACGAGCAGTACTTC
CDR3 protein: CASSSPSTGAYEQYF

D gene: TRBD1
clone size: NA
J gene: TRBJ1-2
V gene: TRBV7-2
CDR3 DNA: TGTGCCAGCAGCGTACAGGGGTTATACGGCTACACCTTC
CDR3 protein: CASSVQGLYGYTF

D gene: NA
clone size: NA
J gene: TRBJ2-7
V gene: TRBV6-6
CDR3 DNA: TGTGCCAGCAGTCCTATCACCCGAGATTCTGACAGGCCACGGACTTATTACGAGCAGTACTTC
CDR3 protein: CASSPITRDSDRPRTYYEQYF

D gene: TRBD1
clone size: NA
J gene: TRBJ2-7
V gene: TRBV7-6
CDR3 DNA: TGTGCCAGCAGCTTCGGACAGGGGGCCCCCTACGAGCAGTACTTC
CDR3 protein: CASSFGQGAPYEQYF

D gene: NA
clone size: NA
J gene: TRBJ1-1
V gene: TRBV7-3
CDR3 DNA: TGTGCCAGCAGCTTAACTGGGGGGAGTAATGAAGCTTTCTTT
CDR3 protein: CASSLTGGSNEAFF

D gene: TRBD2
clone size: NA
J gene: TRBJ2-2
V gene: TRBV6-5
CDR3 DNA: TGTGCCAGCAGTTACAGCGGGGGGTCCACCGGGGAGCTGTTTTTT
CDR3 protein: CASSYSGGSTGELFF

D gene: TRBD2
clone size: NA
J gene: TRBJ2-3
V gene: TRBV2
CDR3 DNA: TGTGCCAGCAGTGAAGTGGGCGGGGGGAAAGCGTCATATACGCAGTATTTT
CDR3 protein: CASSEVGGGKASYTQYF

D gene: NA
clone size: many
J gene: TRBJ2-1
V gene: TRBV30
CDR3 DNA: TGTGCCTGGAGTTCGGTACAGGGTTTCGATGAGCAGTTCTTC
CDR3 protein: CAWSSVQGFDEQFF